Presented here are 32 T cell receptor beta chains from one specimen sequenced in a study of T cell repertoires in cytomegalovirus infection. No cognate antigen is known for these TCRs. In TCRdb, the reads were re-called with MiXCR into one record per CDR3 protein. The repertoire includes about 130,000 distinct CDR3 sequences, approximately 24% of them detected once, and 34% sits in the top ten. The sample taken for sequencing was PBMCs, sequenced either directly or after in vitro stimulation (not recorded which). The source is a human donor in good health (CMV status not recorded). Some clones in this sample may be carry-over from other donors' samples.

This clonotype came up a few times. This chain uses TRBV6-2 or TRBV6-3 with TRBJ1-2; tentative D call: TRBD1 (5 bases). Germline CDR1 MNHEY, CDR2 SVGEGT. This CDR3 has 12 amino acids. The germline V and J ends were trimmed by 6 bases and 4 bases, with 9 bases remaining between them. The CDR3 reads CASSGASYGYTF. The CDR3 coding sequence is TGTGCCAGCAGCGGGGCCTCCTATGGCTACACCTTC.

At least ten counts were recorded for this clonotype. DNA of the CDR3: TGTGCCAGCACTCACCGGGGGATACAGACCCAGTACTTC. It is translated as CASTHRGIQTQYF. The J gene is TRBJ2-5, the V gene TRBV28; D is possibly TRBD2 (6 bases). V shed 7 bases and J shed 6 bases, with 15 bases lying between them. The CDR3 runs to 13 residues. The germline V gene encodes CDR1 MDHEN and CDR2 SYDVKM.

The gene calls are TRBV6-6 and TRBJ2-3, with TRBD1 matching 7 bases. The CDR3 contains 15 residues. The ends lost 8 bases at V and 0 bases at J; junction bases unmatched: 8. CDR1 and CDR2 (germline): MNHNY, SVGAGI (reference sequence). Here the CDR3 reads CASGTVRSSTDTQYF. CDR3 DNA: TGTGCCAGCGGGACAGTCCGATCTAGCACAGATACGCAGTATTTT.

This clonotype was detected only a few times. In nucleotides, the CDR3 is TGTGCCAGCAGTCCAGACCGGCCTCAGCCCCAGCATTTT. Protein: CASSPDRPQPQHF. The chain links TRBV12-3 or TRBV12-4 to TRBJ1-5; D unclear. The CDR3 consists of 13 residues. V lost 5 bases, J lost 6 bases, and 11 bases lay in between.

This clonotype has a single count. This rearrangement joins TRBV7-6 to TRBJ1-1; 12 bases are a match to TRBD1. The length of the CDR3 is 14 residues. The germline CDR1 and CDR2 sequences are SGHVS and FNYEAQ. Trimming cost V 4 bases and J 11 bases; bases outside gene matches: 8. The CDR3 DNA sequence: TGTGCCAGCAGCTGGGACAGGGGGCCTTTTTTGGCTTTCTTT. Translated, it gives CASSWDRGPFLAFF.

The CDR3 DNA follows: TGTGCCAGCAGTTCACTCCGACTAGCGTTTGCAGATACGCAGTATTTT. Its translation: CASSSLRLAFADTQYF. The chain carries TRBV6-5 and TRBJ2-3, with 8 bases that match TRBD2. Germline values: CDR1 MNHEY, CDR2 SVGAGI. Germline trimming cut 4 bases from V and 4 bases from J; bases unmatched to any gene: 10. The CDR3 covers 16 residues.

This clonotype was found a few times. This chain links TRBV7-9 with TRBJ2-1; D call uncertain. Germline V lookup: CDR1 SEHNR, CDR2 FQNEAQ (reference sequence). V was clipped by 5 bases and J by 6 bases, with 8 bases between them. There are 12 residues in the CDR3. The CDR3 region has the DNA TGTGCCAGCAGCCAAATCCCCAATGAGCAGTTCTTC. Its translation is CASSQIPNEQFF.

The CDR3 DNA follows: TGTGCCAGCAGTATCCGACCTATGAGCTCCTATAATTCACCCCTCCACTTT. It codes for CASSIRPMSSYNSPLHF. V usage is TRBV27 and J usage is TRBJ1-6; unclear D gene. Looked up from germline, CDR1 is MNHEY and CDR2 is SMNVEV (reference sequence). Trimming took 5 bases from V and 0 from J, leaving 14 bases between them. The CDR3 sequence is 17 residues long.

Worth noting for this clonotype: This may be a read error, as it is one base from a much larger clone. The J gene is TRBJ1-5, the V gene TRBV5-6, with D possibly being TRBD1 (6 bases). The better agreement between TRBJ2-3 and the DNA end casts doubt on the J call. This CDR3 region has 14 residues. Germline V gene sequence: CDR1 SGHDT, CDR2 YYEEEE. The CDR3 spells CASSYGQRNQPQYF. CDR3 DNA: TGTGCCAGCAGCTACGGACAGCGCAATCAGCCCCAGTATTTT.

The chain recombines TRBV24-1 with TRBJ1-5, with D tentatively TRBD1 (6 bases). V gave up 5 bases and J gave up 5 bases, with 12 bases separating them. CDR1 is KGHDR and CDR2 is SFDVKD in the germline V gene. The CDR3 is made up of 14 amino acids. The DNA of the CDR3 is TGTGCCACCAGTGGGCAGGGGATCTATCAGCCCCAGCATTTT. Translation gives CATSGQGIYQPQHF.

In its sample, this clonotype was seen many times. V gene TRBV7-9 combines with J gene TRBJ1-3; 7 bases are a match to TRBD1. This CDR3 region has 14 residues. Germline CDR1 and CDR2: SEHNR and FQNEAQ (reference sequence). The junction had 4 bases not matched to a gene; V was cut back by 5 bases and J by 3 bases. The CDR3 loop is CASSGGTVGNTIYF. The DNA of the CDR3 is TGTGCCAGCAGCGGGGGGACAGTTGGAAACACCATATATTTT.

This clonotype was counted a few times. The rearrangement joins TRBV20-1 to TRBJ1-2; D is unresolved. V shed 1 base and J shed 12 bases, with 6 bases lying between them. CDR3 length equals 9 residues. CDR1 is DFQATT and CDR2 is SNEGSKA in the germline V gene (reference sequence). CDR3 protein: CSARVLDTF. In nucleotides, the CDR3 is TGCAGTGCTAGAGTACTTGACACCTTC.

V is TRBV29-1 and J is TRBJ2-3; the match to TRBD2 covers 9 bases. The germline gives CDR1 SQVTM, CDR2 ANQGSEA. The junction had 8 bases not matched to a gene; V was cut back by 8 bases and J by 5 bases. The CDR3 consists of 13 residues. The CDR3 loop reads CSSEREAGDTQYF. CDR3 DNA: TGCAGCTCCGAGCGGGAGGCGGGAGATACGCAGTATTTT.

This chain links TRBV12-3 or TRBV12-4 with TRBJ1-5; 7 bases align to TRBD1. This CDR3 has 16 residues. Losses at the gene ends were 0 bases for V and 2 bases for J; bases not matched to a gene: 4. For the CDR3, the DNA is TGTGCCAGCAGTTTAGCGGGACAGATTCGCAATCAGCCCCAGCATTTT. Protein product: CASSLAGQIRNQPQHF.

In its sample, this clonotype was seen a few times. The chain links TRBV7-9 to TRBJ2-2; D is unclear. Trimming removed 5 bases from V and 5 bases from J, with 9 bases in between. The germline V gene encodes CDR1 SEHNR and CDR2 FQNEAQ (reference sequence). This CDR3 spans 13 amino acids. CDR3 loop: CASSVYFTGELFF. DNA for the CDR3: TGTGCCAGCAGCGTCTACTTTACCGGGGAGCTGTTTTTT.

Only one count was recorded for this clonotype. V gene TRBV2 combines with J gene TRBJ2-3; 8 bases match TRBD1. V trimming: 4 bases; J trimming: 10 bases; junction bases outside the gene matches: 4. CDR1 is SNHLY, CDR2 FYNNEI, per germline. The CDR3 is 12 amino acids. The CDR3 is CASSGTGGSQYF. CDR3 coding DNA: TGTGCCAGCAGTGGAACAGGGGGATCGCAGTATTTT.

The chain couples TRBV19 to TRBJ1-1; D might be TRBD1 (6 bases). Germline V gene sequence: CDR1 LNHDA, CDR2 SQIVND (reference sequence). The CDR3 runs 14 residues. Trimming removed 5 bases from V and 11 bases from J, with 21 bases in between. The CDR3 nucleotides are TGTGCCAGTAGTCCTGAGGGGGGATTCAGTCGGGCTTTCTTT. Its protein is CASSPEGGFSRAFF.

Only one count was recorded for this clonotype. The rearrangement joins TRBV18 to TRBJ2-4, with D perhaps matching TRBD1 (6 bases). The CDR3 has 15 residues. V gave up 0 bases and J gave up 2 bases, with 8 bases separating them. Germline values: CDR1 KGHSH, CDR2 LQKENI. CDR3 coding DNA: TGTGCCAGCTCACCACCCCAGGGGCCCAAAAACATTCAGTACTTC. It is translated as CASSPPQGPKNIQYF.

This clonotype was seen more than once but under ten times. The chain employs TRBV19 and TRBJ2-5; D is ambiguous. With 6 bases removed from V and 5 bases from J, the gap between germline ends came to 10 bases. Germline CDR1 LNHDA, CDR2 SQIVND (reference sequence). CDR3 length: 12 amino acids. The CDR3 reads CASRDPGETQYF. Here the CDR3 DNA reads TGTGCCAGTAGAGATCCTGGGGAGACCCAGTACTTC.

This clonotype was recorded a few times. The chain is built from TRBV4-2 and TRBJ2-1, with D possibly being TRBD1 (6 bases). Trimming cost V 2 bases and J 0 bases, with 14 bases left between them. The germline CDR1 and CDR2 sequences are LGHNA and YNFKEQ. The length of the CDR3 is 17 residues. In DNA, the CDR3 is TGTGCCAGCAGCCAACTCCGACAGGCGCTCTCCTACAATGAGCAGTTCTTC. Protein product: CASSQLRQALSYNEQFF.

The chain links TRBV19 to TRBJ2-5; D is unclear. Germline V gives CDR1 LNHDA, CDR2 SQIVND (reference sequence). Deletions cut 6 bases from V and 5 bases from J, with 7 bases between. CDR3 length: 11 residues. CDR3 in DNA: TGTGCCAGTAGGATTGGGGAGACCCAGTACTTC. Its protein is CASRIGETQYF.

The V gene is TRBV30, the J gene TRBJ2-2; D might be TRBD1 or TRBD2, each matching 5 bases. V was cut by 4 bases and J by 0 bases, with 12 bases left in between. The germline gives CDR1 GTSNPN, CDR2 SVGIG (reference sequence). The CDR3 length is 15 residues. CDR3 protein: CAWMGDGANTGELFF. Here the CDR3 DNA reads TGTGCCTGGATGGGGGACGGGGCGAACACCGGGGAGCTGTTTTTT.

This clonotype was recorded many times. CDR3 bases: TGTGCCAGCAGCCGTCAAGGGGGCACAGATACGCAGTATTTT. It specifies CASSRQGGTDTQYF. The rearrangement joins TRBV7-2 to TRBJ2-3, with D possibly being TRBD1 (5 bases). The V end was cut by 5 bases, the J end by 1 base, with 10 bases between. CDR1 is SGHTA, CDR2 FQGNSA, per germline. The CDR3 sequence is 14 residues long.

The chain links TRBV6-8 to TRBJ2-5, with 9 bases lining up with TRBD2. After removal of 5 bases from V and 1 base from J, the junction contained 17 bases not matched to a gene. This CDR3 is built from 19 residues. Germline CDR1 is MNHGY and CDR2 is SAAAGT. CDR3 DNA: TGTGCCAGCAGTCTTACGCCTTTTAGCGGGAGAGCCACCCAAGAGACCCAGTACTTC. Translated: CASSLTPFSGRATQETQYF.

In regard to this clonotype: A read error may produce the germline difference seen at one junction end. The V call is TRBV29-1, the J call TRBJ2-1; 8 bases agree with TRBD2. The CDR3 totals 14 residues. From germline, CDR1 is SQVTM and CDR2 ANQGSEA. The DNA of the CDR3 is TGCAACGTTGAGGAGGTAGCGGGACTGGATGAGCAGTTCTTC. It codes for CNVEEVAGLDEQFF.

This clonotype has only a few counts. V gene TRBV7-9 combines with J gene TRBJ2-7; TRBD1 aligns across 8 bases. CDR1 and CDR2 (germline): SEHNR, FQNEAQ (reference sequence). The CDR3 runs 14 residues. The junction had 6 bases not matched to a gene; V was cut back by 5 bases and J by 3 bases. The DNA of the CDR3 is TGTGCCAGCAGCCCTGGACAGGGTGGCTACGAGCAGTACGTC. Translation gives CASSPGQGGYEQYV.

This sequence joins TRBV24-1 and TRBJ1-1; no reliable D call. With 5 bases removed from V and 11 bases from J, the gap between germline ends came to 11 bases. The CDR3 extends over 11 amino acids. Germline V gives CDR1 KGHDR, CDR2 SFDVKD. The CDR3 sequence is CATSAAGVAFF. In DNA, the CDR3 is TGTGCCACCAGTGCGGCCGGCGTGGCTTTCTTT.

The chain employs TRBV4-1 and TRBJ2-7, with D unresolved. Germline V gene lookup returns CDR1 MGHRA and CDR2 YSYEKL. The CDR3 runs to 15 residues. The ends were cut back, 0 bases at V and 3 bases at J, with 12 bases in the middle. The DNA for the CDR3 is TGCGCCAGCAGCCAAGATCATCTCCCGGGCTACGAGCAGTACTTC. Its protein product is CASSQDHLPGYEQYF.

The chain carries TRBV19 and TRBJ1-5, with 11 positions matching TRBD1. Germline V gives CDR1 LNHDA, CDR2 SQIVND (reference sequence). The CDR3 loop spans 13 amino acids. V trimming: 7 bases; J trimming: 12 bases; junction bases outside the gene matches: 8. CDR3 coding DNA: TGTGCCAGTACGGACAGGGGGCAAGAGCTCCAGCATTTT. Translation: CASTDRGQELQHF.

The rearrangement uses TRBV6-2 or TRBV6-3 and TRBJ1-5; D remains unclear. V lost 5 bases, J lost 4 bases, and 15 bases lay in between. The CDR3 is made up of 15 amino acids. Per germline, CDR1 MNHEY and CDR2 SVGEGT. In nucleotides, the CDR3 is TGTGCCAGCAGTGAATACTGGGGTTCTAATCAGCCCCAGCATTTT. Translation: CASSEYWGSNQPQHF.

Many counts were recorded for this clonotype. The CDR3: CASSKRFSYEQYV. DNA for the CDR3: TGTGCCAGCAGCAAAAGATTTTCCTACGAGCAGTACGTC. The chain uses TRBV7-8 and TRBJ2-7; no firm D call. CDR1 is SGHVS, CDR2 FQNEAQ, per germline. Trimming left V 5 bases short and J 1 base short, with 9 bases between. CDR3 length equals 13 residues.

This sequence joins TRBV12-3 or TRBV12-4 and TRBJ2-2; D is possibly TRBD1 (5 bases). This CDR3 is built from 17 residues. The V end lost 7 bases, the J end lost 0 bases, and 18 bases lay between the germline ends. The CDR3 DNA is TGTGCCAGCACTTTTATGCCGGACATCCCGAACACCGGGGAGCTGTTTTTT. It translates to CASTFMPDIPNTGELFF.